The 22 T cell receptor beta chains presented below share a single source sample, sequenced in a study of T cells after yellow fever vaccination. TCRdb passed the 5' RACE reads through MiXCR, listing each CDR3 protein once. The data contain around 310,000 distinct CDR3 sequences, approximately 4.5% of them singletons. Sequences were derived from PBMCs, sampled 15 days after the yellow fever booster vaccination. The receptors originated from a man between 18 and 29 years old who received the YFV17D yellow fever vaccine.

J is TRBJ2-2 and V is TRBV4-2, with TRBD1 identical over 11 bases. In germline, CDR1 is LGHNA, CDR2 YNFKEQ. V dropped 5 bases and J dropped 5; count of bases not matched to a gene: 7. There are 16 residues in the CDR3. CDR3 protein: CASSDPGTGGTGELFF. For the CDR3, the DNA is TGTGCCAGCAGCGATCCAGGGACAGGGGGGACCGGGGAGCTGTTTTTT.

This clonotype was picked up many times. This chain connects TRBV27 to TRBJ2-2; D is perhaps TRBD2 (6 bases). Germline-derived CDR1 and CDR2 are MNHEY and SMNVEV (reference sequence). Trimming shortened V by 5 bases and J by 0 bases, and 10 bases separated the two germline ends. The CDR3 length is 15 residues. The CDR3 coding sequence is TGTGCCAGCAGTCGACTAGGATCGAACACCGGGGAGCTGTTTTTT. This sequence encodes CASSRLGSNTGELFF.

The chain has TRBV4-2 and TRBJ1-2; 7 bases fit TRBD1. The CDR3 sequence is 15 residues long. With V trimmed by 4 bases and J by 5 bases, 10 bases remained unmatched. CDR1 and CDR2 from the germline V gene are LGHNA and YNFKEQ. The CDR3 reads CASSPGAGQDYGYTF. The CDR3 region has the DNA TGTGCCAGCAGCCCGGGTGCCGGACAGGATTATGGCTACACCTTC.

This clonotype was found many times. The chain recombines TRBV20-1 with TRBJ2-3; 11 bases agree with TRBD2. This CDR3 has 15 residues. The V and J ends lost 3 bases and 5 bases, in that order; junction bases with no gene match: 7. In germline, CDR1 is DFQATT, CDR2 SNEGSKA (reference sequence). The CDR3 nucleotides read TGCAGTGCTAGGAAACTAGCGGGGGTAAAAGATACGCAGTATTTT. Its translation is CSARKLAGVKDTQYF.

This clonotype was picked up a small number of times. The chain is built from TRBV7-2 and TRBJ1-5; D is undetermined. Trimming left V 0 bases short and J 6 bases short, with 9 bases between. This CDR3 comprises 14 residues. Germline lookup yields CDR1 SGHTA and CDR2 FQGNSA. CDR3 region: CASSLAGLSQPQHF. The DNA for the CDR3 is TGTGCCAGCAGCTTAGCAGGGTTGAGTCAGCCCCAGCATTTT. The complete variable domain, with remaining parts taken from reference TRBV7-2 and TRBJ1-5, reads GAGVSQSPSNKVTEKGKDVELRCDPISGHTALYWYRQSLGQGLEFLIYFQGNSAPDKSGLPSDRFSAERTGGSVSTLTIQRTQQEDSAVYLCASSLAGLSQPQHFGDGTRLSIL.

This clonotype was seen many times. Written as DNA, the CDR3 is TGTGCCAGCAGCTCCGGGGATTCACCCCTCCACTTT. It is translated as CASSSGDSPLHF. The chain employs TRBV7-9 and TRBJ1-6; D gene unclear. The length of the CDR3 is 12 residues. From germline, CDR1 is SEHNR and CDR2 FQNEAQ (reference sequence). V was cut by 4 bases and J by 8 bases, with 6 bases left in between.

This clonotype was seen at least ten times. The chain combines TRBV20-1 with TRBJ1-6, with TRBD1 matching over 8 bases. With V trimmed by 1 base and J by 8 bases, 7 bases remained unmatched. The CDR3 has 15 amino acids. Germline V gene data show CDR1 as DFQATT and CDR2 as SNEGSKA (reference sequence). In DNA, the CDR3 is TGCAGTGCTAGAGGACAGGGGTTTCTTGATTCACCCCTCCACTTT. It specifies CSARGQGFLDSPLHF.

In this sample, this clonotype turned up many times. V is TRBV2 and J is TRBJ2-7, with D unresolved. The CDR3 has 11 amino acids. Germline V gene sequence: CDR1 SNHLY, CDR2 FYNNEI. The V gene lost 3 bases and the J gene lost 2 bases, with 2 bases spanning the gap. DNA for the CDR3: TGTGCCAGCAGTGACGCCTACGAGCAGTACGTC. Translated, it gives CASSDAYEQYV.

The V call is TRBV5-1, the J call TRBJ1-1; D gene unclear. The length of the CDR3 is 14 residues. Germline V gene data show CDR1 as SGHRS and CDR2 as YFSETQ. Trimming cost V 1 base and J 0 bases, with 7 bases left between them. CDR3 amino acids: CASSLFSVNTEAFF. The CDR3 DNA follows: TGCGCCAGCAGCTTGTTTTCGGTGAACACTGAAGCTTTCTTT.

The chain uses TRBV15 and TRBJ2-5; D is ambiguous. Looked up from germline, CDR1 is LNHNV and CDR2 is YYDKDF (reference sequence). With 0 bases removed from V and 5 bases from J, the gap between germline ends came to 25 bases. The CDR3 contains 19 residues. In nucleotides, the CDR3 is TGTGCCACCAGCAGAGACCAACCAGAAGGACCATCACTTAGGGAGACCCAGTACTTC. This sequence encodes CATSRDQPEGPSLRETQYF.

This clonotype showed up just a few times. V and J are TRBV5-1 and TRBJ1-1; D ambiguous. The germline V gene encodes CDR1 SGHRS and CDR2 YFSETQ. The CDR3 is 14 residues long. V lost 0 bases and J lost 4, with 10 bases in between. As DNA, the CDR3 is TGCGCCAGCAGCTTGGCCAGTTTGAGCACTGAAGCTTTCTTT. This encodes CASSLASLSTEAFF.

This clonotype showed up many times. The CDR3 sequence is CASRTEGGNEQFF. The CDR3 DNA reads TGTGCCAGCAGAACGGAGGGGGGCAATGAGCAGTTCTTC. The rearrangement uses TRBV7-9 and TRBJ2-1; D could derive from TRBD1 or TRBD2 (6 bases each). V lost 6 bases, J lost 6 bases, and 12 bases lay in between. This CDR3 contains 13 residues. In germline, CDR1 is SEHNR, CDR2 FQNEAQ (reference sequence).

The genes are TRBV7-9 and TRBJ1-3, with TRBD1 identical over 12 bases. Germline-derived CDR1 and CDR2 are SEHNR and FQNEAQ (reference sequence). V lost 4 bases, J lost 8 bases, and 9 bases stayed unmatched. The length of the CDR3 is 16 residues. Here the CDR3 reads CASSSRDRGRLDTIYF. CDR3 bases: TGTGCCAGCAGCTCCCGGGACAGGGGGCGCCTGGACACCATATATTTT.

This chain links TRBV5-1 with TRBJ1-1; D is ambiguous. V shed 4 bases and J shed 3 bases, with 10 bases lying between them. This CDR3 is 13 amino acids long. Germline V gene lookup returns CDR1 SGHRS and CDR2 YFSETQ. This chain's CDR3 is CASSPNQDTEAFF. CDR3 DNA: TGCGCCAGCAGCCCAAATCAGGACACTGAAGCTTTCTTT.

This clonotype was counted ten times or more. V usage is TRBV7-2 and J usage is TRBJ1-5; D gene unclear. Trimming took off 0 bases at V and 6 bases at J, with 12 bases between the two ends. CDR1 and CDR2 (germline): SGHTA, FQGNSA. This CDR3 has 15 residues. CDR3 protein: CASSLALSGSQPQHF. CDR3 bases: TGTGCCAGCAGCTTAGCGCTGTCAGGCTCTCAGCCCCAGCATTTT.

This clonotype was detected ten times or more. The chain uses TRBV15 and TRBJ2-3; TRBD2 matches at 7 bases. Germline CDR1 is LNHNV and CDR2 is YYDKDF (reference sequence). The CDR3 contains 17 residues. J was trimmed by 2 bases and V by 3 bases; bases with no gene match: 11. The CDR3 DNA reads TGTGCCACCAGCAGGTCCCGTTACGGGGGGACCACAGATACGCAGTATTTT. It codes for CATSRSRYGGTTDTQYF.

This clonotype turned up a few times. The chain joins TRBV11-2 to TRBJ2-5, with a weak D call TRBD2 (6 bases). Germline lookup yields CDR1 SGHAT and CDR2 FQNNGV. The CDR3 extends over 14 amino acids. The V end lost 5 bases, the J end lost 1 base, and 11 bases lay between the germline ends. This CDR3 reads CASSVDSGQETQYF. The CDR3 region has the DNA TGTGCCAGCAGCGTGGATAGCGGCCAAGAGACCCAGTACTTC.

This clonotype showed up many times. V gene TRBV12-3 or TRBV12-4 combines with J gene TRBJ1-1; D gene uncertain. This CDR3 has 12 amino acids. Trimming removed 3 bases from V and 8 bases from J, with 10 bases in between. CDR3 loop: CASSFTTAEAFF. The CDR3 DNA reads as TGTGCCAGCAGTTTCACAACGGCCGAAGCTTTCTTT.

The CDR3 DNA sequence: TGTGCCAGCAGCTTAGCGGCAGGGGGGTCTGGCTACACCTTC. Translating gives CASSLAAGGSGYTF. V gene TRBV7-2 combines with J gene TRBJ1-2; TRBD1 matches at 7 bases. Per the germline V gene, CDR1 is SGHTA and CDR2 is FQGNSA. There are 14 residues in the CDR3. With V trimmed by 0 bases and J by 7 bases, 5 bases remained unmatched.

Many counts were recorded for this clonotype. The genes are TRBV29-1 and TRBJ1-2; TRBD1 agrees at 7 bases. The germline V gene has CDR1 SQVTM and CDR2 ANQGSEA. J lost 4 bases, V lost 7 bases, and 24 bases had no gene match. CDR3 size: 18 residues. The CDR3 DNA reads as TGCAGCGATTCCTCCCCCGTCGGGACAGCCCAGCAGGTCTATGGCTACACCTTC. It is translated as CSDSSPVGTAQQVYGYTF.

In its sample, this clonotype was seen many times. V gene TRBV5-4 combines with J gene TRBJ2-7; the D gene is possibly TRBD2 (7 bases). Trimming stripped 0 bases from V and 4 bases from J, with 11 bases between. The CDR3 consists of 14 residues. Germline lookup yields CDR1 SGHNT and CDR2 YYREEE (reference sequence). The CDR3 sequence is CASSLEGGGYEQYF. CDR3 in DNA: TGTGCCAGCAGCTTGGAGGGGGGAGGGTACGAGCAGTACTTC.

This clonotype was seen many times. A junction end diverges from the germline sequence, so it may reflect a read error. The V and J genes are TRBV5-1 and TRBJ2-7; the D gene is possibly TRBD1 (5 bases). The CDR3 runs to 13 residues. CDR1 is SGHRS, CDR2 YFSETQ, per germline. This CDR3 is CASSLGQGNEQYF. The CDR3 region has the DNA TGTGCCAGCAGCTTGGGCCAGGGTAACGAGCAGTACTTC. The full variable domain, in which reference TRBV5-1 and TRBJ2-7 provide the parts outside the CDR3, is KAGVTQTPRYLIKTRGQQVTLSCSPISGHRSVSWYQQTPGQGLQFLFEYFSETQRNKGNFPGRFSGRQFSNSRSEMNVSTLELGDSALYLCASSLGQGNEQYFGPGTRLTVT.